The entry below gives a single T cell receptor beta chain sequence along with its context. Some clones are missing from TCRdb's copy, which holds only in-frame ones; the method was immunoSEQ multiplex PCR. The sample consists of more than 250,000 clones, about 90% of them appearing once. Germline V gene data show CDR1 as SGHDN and CDR2 as FVKESK. V lost 0 bases, J lost 7 bases, and 6 bases lay in between. There are 12 residues in the CDR3. The sample belongs to a study of blood T cell repertoires in COVID-19. The origin of this receptor is a woman aged 18-29 years with acute COVID-19. The chain recombines TRBV14 with TRBJ2-5; D might be TRBD2 (6 bases). The sequencing input was PBMCs or T cells enriched from blood (not recorded which). CDR3 residues: CASSQDGGTQYF. For the CDR3, the DNA is TGTGCCAGCAGCCAAGACGGGGGGACCCAGTACTTC.